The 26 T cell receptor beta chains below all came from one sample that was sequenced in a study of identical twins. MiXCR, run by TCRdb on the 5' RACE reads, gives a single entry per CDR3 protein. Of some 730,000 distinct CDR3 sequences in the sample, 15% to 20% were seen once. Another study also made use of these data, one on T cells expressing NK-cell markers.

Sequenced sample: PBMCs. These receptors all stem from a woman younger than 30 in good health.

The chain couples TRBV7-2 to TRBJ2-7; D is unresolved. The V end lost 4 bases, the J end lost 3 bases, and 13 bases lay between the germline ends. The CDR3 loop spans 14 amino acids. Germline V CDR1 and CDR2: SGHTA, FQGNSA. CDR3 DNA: TGTGCCAGCAGCTCTCGGACGTCCAGCTACGAGCAGTACTTC. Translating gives CASSSRTSSYEQYF.

The CDR3 coding sequence is TGTGCCAGCACTCTTACCGACGAGTTCTACGAGCAGTACTTC. It specifies CASTLTDEFYEQYF. This chain links TRBV6-1 with TRBJ2-7, with D hard to call. This CDR3 region has 14 residues. Germline V lookup: CDR1 MNHNS, CDR2 SASEGT. V lost 7 bases and J 3 bases, leaving 16 bases between the germline ends.

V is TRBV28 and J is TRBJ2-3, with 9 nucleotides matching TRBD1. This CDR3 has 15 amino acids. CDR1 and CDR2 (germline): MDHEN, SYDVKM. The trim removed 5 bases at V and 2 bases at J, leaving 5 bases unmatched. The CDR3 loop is CASSGDRANTDTQYF. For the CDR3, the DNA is TGTGCCAGCAGTGGGGACAGGGCAAACACAGATACGCAGTATTTT.

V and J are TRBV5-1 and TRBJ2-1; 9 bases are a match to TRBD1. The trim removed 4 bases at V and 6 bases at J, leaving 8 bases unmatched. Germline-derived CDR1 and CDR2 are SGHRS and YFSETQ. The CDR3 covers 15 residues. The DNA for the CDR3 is TGCGCCAGCAGCCCGGGACAGGGTCAGTCCAATGAGCAGTTCTTC. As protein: CASSPGQGQSNEQFF. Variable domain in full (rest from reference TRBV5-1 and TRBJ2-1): KAGVTQTPRYLIKTRGQQVTLSCSPISGHRSVSWYQQTPGQGLQFLFEYFSETQRNKGNFPGRFSGRQFSNSRSEMNVSTLELGDSALYLCASSPGQGQSNEQFFGPGTRLTVL.

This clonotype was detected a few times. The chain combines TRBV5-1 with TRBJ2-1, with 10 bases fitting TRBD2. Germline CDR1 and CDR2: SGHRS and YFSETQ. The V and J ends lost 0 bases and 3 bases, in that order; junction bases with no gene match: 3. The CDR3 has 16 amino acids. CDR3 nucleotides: TGCGCCAGCAGCTTGGGTGGACTAGCGGTCTACAATGAGCAGTTCTTC. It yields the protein CASSLGGLAVYNEQFF.

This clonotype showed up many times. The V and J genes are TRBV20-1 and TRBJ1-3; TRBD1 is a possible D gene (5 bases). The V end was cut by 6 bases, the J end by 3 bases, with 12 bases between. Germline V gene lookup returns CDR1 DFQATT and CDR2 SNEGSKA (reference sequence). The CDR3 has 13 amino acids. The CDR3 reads CSASTGLGNTIYF. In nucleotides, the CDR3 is TGCAGTGCCTCAACGGGGCTTGGAAACACCATATATTTT.

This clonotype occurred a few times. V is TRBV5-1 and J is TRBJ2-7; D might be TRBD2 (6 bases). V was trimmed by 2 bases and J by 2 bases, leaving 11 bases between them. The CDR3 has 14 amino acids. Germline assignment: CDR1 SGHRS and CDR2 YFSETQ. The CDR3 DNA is TGCGCCAGCAGCTTTCGGGGGACCACCTACGAGCAGTACTTC. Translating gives CASSFRGTTYEQYF.

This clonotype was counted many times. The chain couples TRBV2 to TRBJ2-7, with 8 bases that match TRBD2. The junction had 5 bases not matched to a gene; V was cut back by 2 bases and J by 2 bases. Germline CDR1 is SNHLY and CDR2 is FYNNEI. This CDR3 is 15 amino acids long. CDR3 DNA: TGTGCCAGCAGTGAACTAGCGGGTACTACCTACGAGCAGTACTTC. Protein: CASSELAGTTYEQYF.

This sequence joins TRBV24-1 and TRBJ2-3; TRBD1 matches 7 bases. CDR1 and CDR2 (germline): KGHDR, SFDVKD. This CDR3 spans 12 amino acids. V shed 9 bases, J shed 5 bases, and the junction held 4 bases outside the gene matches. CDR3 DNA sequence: TGTGCCACCTCCCACAGGGGAGATACGCAGTATTTT. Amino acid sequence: CATSHRGDTQYF.

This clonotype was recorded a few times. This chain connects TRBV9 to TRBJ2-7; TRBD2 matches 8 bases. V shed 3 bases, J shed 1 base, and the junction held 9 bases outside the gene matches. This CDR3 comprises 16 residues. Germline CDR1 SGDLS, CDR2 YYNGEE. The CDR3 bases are TGTGCCAGCAGCGCACCTCGCAGCGGGAGTTCCTACGAGCAGTACTTC. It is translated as CASSAPRSGSSYEQYF.

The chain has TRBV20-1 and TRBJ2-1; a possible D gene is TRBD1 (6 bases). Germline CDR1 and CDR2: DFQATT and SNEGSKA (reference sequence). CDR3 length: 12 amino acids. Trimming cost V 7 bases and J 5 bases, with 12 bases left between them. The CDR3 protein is CSVPDSHNEQFF. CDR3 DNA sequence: TGCAGTGTCCCGGACAGTCACAATGAGCAGTTCTTC.

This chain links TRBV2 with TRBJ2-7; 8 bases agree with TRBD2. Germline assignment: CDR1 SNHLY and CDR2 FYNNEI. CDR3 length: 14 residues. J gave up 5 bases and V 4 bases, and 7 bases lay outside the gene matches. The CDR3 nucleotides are TGTGCCAGCAGTGGGCCCGGACTAGCCGACGAGCAGTACTTC. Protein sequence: CASSGPGLADEQYF. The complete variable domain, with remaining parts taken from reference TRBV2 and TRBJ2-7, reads EPEVTQTPSHQVTQMGQEVILRCVPISNHLYFYWYRQILGQKVEFLVSFYNNEISEKSEIFDDQFSVERPDGSNFTLKIRSTKLEDSAMYFCASSGPGLADEQYFGPGTRLTVT.

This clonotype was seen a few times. CDR3 nucleotide sequence: TGTGCCAGCACCCGAGTATTCAACCGAAAATCTAACTATGGCTACACCTTC. Translated: CASTRVFNRKSNYGYTF. J is TRBJ1-2 and V is TRBV13; unclear D gene. V was clipped by 7 bases and J by 0 bases, with 21 bases between them. Germline CDR1 is PRHDT and CDR2 is FYEKMQ (reference sequence). The CDR3 is made up of 17 amino acids.

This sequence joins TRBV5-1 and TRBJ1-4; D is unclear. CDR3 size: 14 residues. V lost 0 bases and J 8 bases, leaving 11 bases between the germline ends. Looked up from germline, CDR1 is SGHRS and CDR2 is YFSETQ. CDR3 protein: CASSLDRFGEKLFF. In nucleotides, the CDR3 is TGCGCCAGCAGCTTGGATAGGTTTGGCGAAAAACTGTTTTTT.

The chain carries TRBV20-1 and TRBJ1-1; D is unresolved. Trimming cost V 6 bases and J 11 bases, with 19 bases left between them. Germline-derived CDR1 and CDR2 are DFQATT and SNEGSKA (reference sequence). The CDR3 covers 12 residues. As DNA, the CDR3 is TGCAGTGCCACATTACGGCAAGGCAGGGCTTTCTTT. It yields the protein CSATLRQGRAFF.

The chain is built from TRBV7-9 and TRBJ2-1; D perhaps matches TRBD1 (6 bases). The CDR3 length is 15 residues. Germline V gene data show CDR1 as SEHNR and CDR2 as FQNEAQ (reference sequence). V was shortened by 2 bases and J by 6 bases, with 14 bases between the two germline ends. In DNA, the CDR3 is TGTGCCAGCAGCTTAAGAACAGGGTTAGGCAATGAGCAGTTCTTC. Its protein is CASSLRTGLGNEQFF.

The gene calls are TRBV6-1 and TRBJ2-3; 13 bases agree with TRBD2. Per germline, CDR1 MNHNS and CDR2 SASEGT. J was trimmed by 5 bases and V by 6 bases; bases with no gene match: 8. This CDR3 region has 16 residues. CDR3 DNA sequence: TGTGCCAGCAGCGCCGGACTAGCGGGAGTAGGAGATACGCAGTATTTT. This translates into CASSAGLAGVGDTQYF.

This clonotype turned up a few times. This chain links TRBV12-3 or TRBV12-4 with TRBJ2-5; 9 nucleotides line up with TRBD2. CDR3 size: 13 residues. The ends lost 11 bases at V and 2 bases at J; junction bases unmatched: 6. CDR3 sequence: CAVSLAGQETQYF. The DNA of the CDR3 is TGTGCCGTGTCACTAGCGGGTCAAGAGACCCAGTACTTC.

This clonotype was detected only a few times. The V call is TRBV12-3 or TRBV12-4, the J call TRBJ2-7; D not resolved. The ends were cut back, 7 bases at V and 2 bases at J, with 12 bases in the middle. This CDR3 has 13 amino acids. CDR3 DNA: TGTGCCAGCACCGCCAGTGGACCCTACGAGCAGTACTTC. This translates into CASTASGPYEQYF.

The CDR3 DNA follows: TGTGCCAGCAGTTCCCTGAGCGGGGGGGGTGGGGAGCTGTTTTTT. This gives the protein CASSSLSGGGGELFF. The chain is built from TRBV12-3 or TRBV12-4 and TRBJ2-2, with 10 bases matching TRBD2. J gave up 8 bases and V 4 bases, and 7 bases lay outside the gene matches. The CDR3 has 15 residues.

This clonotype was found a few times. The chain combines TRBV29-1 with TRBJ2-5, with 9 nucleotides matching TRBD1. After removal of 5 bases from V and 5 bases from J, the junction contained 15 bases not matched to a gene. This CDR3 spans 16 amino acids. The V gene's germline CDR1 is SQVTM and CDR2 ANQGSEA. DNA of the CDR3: TGCAGCGTTCGTCGTCATGGGGACAGGGAGGCCGAGACCCAGTACTTC. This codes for CSVRRHGDREAETQYF.

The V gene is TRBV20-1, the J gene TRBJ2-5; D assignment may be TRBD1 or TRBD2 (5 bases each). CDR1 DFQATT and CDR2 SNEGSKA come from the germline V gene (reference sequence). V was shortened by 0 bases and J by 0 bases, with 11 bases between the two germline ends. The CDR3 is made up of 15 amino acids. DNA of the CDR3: TGCAGTGCTAGAGATGGGACCGGGAACCAAGAGACCCAGTACTTC. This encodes CSARDGTGNQETQYF.

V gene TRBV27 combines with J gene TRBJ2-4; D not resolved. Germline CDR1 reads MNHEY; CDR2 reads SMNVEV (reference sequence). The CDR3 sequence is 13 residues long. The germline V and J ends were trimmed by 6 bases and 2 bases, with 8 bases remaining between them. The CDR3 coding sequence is TGTGCCAGCAGCCTGAATCCCAAAAACATTCAGTACTTC. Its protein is CASSLNPKNIQYF.

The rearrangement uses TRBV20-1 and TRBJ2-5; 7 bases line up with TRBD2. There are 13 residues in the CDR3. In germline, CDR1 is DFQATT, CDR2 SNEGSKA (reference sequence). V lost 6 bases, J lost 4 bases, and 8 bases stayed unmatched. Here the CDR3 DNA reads TGCAGTGCAAAACAGACTAGCCGAGAGACCCAGTACTTC. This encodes CSAKQTSRETQYF.

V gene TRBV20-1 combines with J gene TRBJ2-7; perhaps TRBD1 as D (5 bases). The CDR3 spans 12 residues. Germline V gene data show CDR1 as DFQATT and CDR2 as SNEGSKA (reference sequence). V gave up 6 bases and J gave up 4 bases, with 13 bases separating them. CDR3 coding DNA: TGCAGTGCCACGACAGAGACTTACGAGCAGTACTTC. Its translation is CSATTETYEQYF.

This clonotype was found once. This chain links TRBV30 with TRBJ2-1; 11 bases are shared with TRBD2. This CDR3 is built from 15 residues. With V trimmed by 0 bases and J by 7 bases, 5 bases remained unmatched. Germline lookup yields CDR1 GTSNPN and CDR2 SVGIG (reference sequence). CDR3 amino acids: CAWSVIAGGPNEQFF. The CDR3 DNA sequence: TGTGCCTGGAGTGTTATAGCGGGAGGGCCGAATGAGCAGTTCTTC. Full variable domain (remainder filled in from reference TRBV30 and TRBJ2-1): SQTIHQWPATLVQPVGSPLSLECTVEGTSNPNLYWYRQAAGRGLQLLFYSVGIGQISSEVPQNLSASRPQDRQFILSSKKLLLSDSGFYLCAWSVIAGGPNEQFFGPGTRLTVL.